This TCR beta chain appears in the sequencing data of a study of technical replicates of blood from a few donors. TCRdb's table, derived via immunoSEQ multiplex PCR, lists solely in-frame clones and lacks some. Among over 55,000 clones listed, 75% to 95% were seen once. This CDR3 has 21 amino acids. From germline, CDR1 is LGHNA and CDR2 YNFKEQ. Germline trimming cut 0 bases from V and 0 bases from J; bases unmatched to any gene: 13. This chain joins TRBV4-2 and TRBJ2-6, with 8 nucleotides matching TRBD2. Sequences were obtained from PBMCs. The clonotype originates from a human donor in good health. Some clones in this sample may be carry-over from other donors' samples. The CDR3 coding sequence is TGTGCCAGCAGCCAAGAAGTGGGTCGGCTAGCGGGTGCCTCTGGGGCCAACGTCCTGACTTTC. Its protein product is CASSQEVGRLAGASGANVLTF.